The 18 T cell receptor beta chains below all came from one sample that was sequenced in a study of T cell responses to AZD1222 COVID-19 vaccine. Here immunoSEQ multiplex PCR was the method, and the copy in TCRdb shows in-frame clones only, minus some. The sample has about 190,000 clones, just over 90% seen once. The sequences come from peripheral blood, collected on day 0 of AZD1222 vaccination. These TCRs come from an adult in good health.

The chain joins TRBV28 to TRBJ2-7, with TRBD1 identical over 9 bases. CDR1 and CDR2 (germline): MDHEN, SYDVKM. V lost 1 base and J lost 3; bases outside the gene matches: 4. The CDR3 totals 15 residues. CDR3 sequence reads: CASSLSGTGNYEQYF. The CDR3 DNA reads as TGTGCCAGCAGTTTATCCGGGACAGGGAACTACGAGCAGTACTTC. Full variable domain (outside the CDR3, taken from reference TRBV28 and TRBJ2-7): DVKVTQSSRYLVKRTGEKVFLECVQDMDHENMFWYRQDPGLGLRLIYFSYDVKMKEKGDIPEGYSVSREKKERFSLILESASTNQTSMYLCASSLSGTGNYEQYFGPGTRLTVT.

The chain employs TRBV15 and TRBJ1-1; D might be TRBD1 (6 bases). This CDR3 spans 15 amino acids. The ends were cut back, 5 bases at V and 0 bases at J, with 13 bases in the middle. Germline V gene sequence: CDR1 LNHNV, CDR2 YYDKDF (reference sequence). As DNA, the CDR3 is TGTGCCACCAGCCCCCAGACAGGATTGAACACTGAAGCTTTCTTT. Amino acids: CATSPQTGLNTEAFF.

This rearrangement joins TRBV29-1 to TRBJ2-2; no clear D gene. The V and J ends lost 1 base and 2 bases respectively, with 14 bases between them. This CDR3 contains 16 residues. In germline, CDR1 is SQVTM, CDR2 ANQGSEA. CDR3 residues: CSVEVTSGSNTGELFF. In nucleotides, the CDR3 is TGCAGCGTTGAAGTGACGTCGGGCAGCAACACCGGGGAGCTGTTTTTT.

The V call is TRBV19, the J call TRBJ1-2; D not resolved. The V gene's germline CDR1 is LNHDA and CDR2 SQIVND (reference sequence). CDR3 length equals 16 residues. Trimming removed 6 bases from V and 4 bases from J, with 21 bases in between. CDR3 loop: CASSQLSNPRTYGYTF. The CDR3 DNA follows: TGTGCCAGTAGCCAATTATCCAATCCCAGGACCTATGGCTACACCTTC.

The gene calls are TRBV28 and TRBJ1-2, with D hard to call. The CDR3 extends over 13 amino acids. Looked up from germline, CDR1 is MDHEN and CDR2 is SYDVKM. Trimming took off 3 bases at V and 8 bases at J, with 13 bases between the two ends. CDR3 bases: TGTGCCAGCAGTTTGGAGAAACCCTCCGGCTACACCTTC. Amino acid sequence: CASSLEKPSGYTF.

The gene calls are TRBV9 and TRBJ1-6; tentative D call: TRBD1 (5 bases). V dropped 4 bases and J dropped 8 bases, with 16 bases sitting between them. Germline V gives CDR1 SGDLS, CDR2 YYNGEE. CDR3 length: 15 amino acids. CDR3 bases: TGTGCCAGCAGCCTAAAAGGTTGGGGGGATTCACCCCTCCACTTT. It yields the protein CASSLKGWGDSPLHF.

The chain is built from TRBV7-2 and TRBJ1-3; D is possibly TRBD1 (5 bases). This CDR3 comprises 16 residues. The germline V and J ends were trimmed by 2 bases and 1 base, with 12 bases remaining between them. Looked up from germline, CDR1 is SGHTA and CDR2 is FQGNSA. The CDR3 region is CASSLWGGRSGNTIYF. The CDR3 nucleotides are TGTGCCAGCAGCTTATGGGGGGGTCGGTCTGGAAACACCATATATTTT.

V and J are TRBV28 and TRBJ2-7, with 16 bases lining up with TRBD2. The CDR3 length is 18 residues. Germline values: CDR1 MDHEN, CDR2 SYDVKM. V gave up 5 bases and J gave up 2 bases; unmatched junction bases: 9. The CDR3 DNA is TGTGCCAGCAGTAGGACAGCCGGGACTAGCGGGAGGGCCTACGAGCAGTACTTC. Translation: CASSRTAGTSGRAYEQYF.

This clone was counted between two and nine times. This rearrangement joins TRBV2 to TRBJ2-1, with TRBD2 matching over 13 bases. V lost 6 bases to trimming and J lost 7 bases; unmatched junction nucleotides: 12. The CDR3 is 17 amino acids. CDR1 and CDR2 (germline): SNHLY, FYNNEI. The CDR3 DNA follows: TGTGCCAGCAGGGCGACTAGCGGGAGGCAAAAGGGGAATGAGCAGTTCTTC. Protein product: CASRATSGRQKGNEQFF.

This clone appeared a single time. The gene calls are TRBV20-1 and TRBJ1-5; perhaps TRBD1 as D (5 bases). Between the trimmed V and J ends, which lost 3 bases and 0 bases, there was a span of 15 bases. The CDR3 totals 16 residues. Per germline, CDR1 DFQATT and CDR2 SNEGSKA (reference sequence). The CDR3 loop is CSASLIGAYSNQPQHF. The CDR3 nucleotides read TGCAGTGCTAGTTTGATAGGGGCCTATAGCAATCAGCCCCAGCATTTT.

J is TRBJ1-5 and V is TRBV7-2; TRBD1 matches at 7 bases. The CDR3 is 19 amino acids. The germline gives CDR1 SGHTA, CDR2 FQGNSA. With V trimmed by 5 bases and J by 0 bases, 16 bases remained unmatched. The CDR3 loop is CASSPTGVGTAYSNQPQHF. In DNA, the CDR3 is TGTGCCAGCAGCCCAACTGGAGTCGGGACAGCTTATAGCAATCAGCCCCAGCATTTT.

V and J are TRBV12-5 and TRBJ2-7; 10 bases match TRBD2. Germline V gives CDR1 LGHNT, CDR2 FRNRAP. The CDR3 consists of 15 residues. V gave up 2 bases and J gave up 3 bases; unmatched junction bases: 4. CDR3 sequence reads: CASGLTLAGDYEQYF. Written as DNA, the CDR3 is TGTGCTAGTGGTTTGACCCTAGCGGGGGACTACGAGCAGTACTTC. Variable domain in full (rest from reference TRBV12-5 and TRBJ2-7): DARVTQTPRHKVTEMGQEVTMRCQPILGHNTVFWYRQTMMQGLELLAYFRNRAPLDDSGMPKDRFSAEMPDATLATLKIQPSEPRDSAVYFCASGLTLAGDYEQYFGPGTRLTVT.

The J gene is TRBJ2-2, the V gene TRBV7-6; 7 nucleotides match TRBD2. CDR3 size: 15 residues. Germline CDR1 and CDR2: SGHVS and FNYEAQ. Trimming took 2 bases from V and 1 from J; bases not matched to a gene: 1. The CDR3, as DNA: TGTGCCAGCAGCTTACTAGCGGAGAACACCGGGGAGCTGTTTTTT. Translation gives CASSLLAENTGELFF.

J is TRBJ1-2 and V is TRBV29-1, with D hard to call. Trimming pared 7 bases from V and 0 bases from J, leaving 9 bases between. The CDR3 sequence is 12 residues long. CDR1 and CDR2 (germline): SQVTM, ANQGSEA. This CDR3 is CSGLEANYGYTF. The DNA of the CDR3 is TGCAGCGGCCTGGAGGCTAACTATGGCTACACCTTC.

In its sample, this clone was seen once. The chain links TRBV2 to TRBJ2-2; D perhaps matches TRBD2 (6 bases). Trimming cost V 10 bases and J 6 bases, with 15 bases left between them. Germline lookup yields CDR1 SNHLY and CDR2 FYNNEI. This CDR3 region has 13 residues. The CDR3 reads CATGELVPGELFF. As DNA, the CDR3 is TGTGCCACGGGGGAGCTAGTACCCGGGGAGCTGTTTTTT.

The rearrangement links TRBV3-1 (or the pseudogene TRBV3-2) to TRBJ2-5, with D hard to call. V was clipped by 1 base and J by 5 bases, with 8 bases between them. Germline CDR1 reads LGHDT; CDR2 reads YNNKEL (reference sequence). The CDR3 extends over 13 amino acids. The CDR3 DNA is TGTGCCAGCAGCCAAGTTGGCAGGGAGACCCAGTACTTC. As protein: CASSQVGRETQYF.

V gene TRBV19 combines with J gene TRBJ2-7, with D uncertain. The CDR3 length is 13 residues. V lost 5 bases to trimming and J lost 2 bases, with 10 bases between them. The V gene's germline CDR1 is LNHDA and CDR2 SQIVND (reference sequence). The CDR3 nucleotides are TGTGCCAGTAGTCTATTCGGCGCCTACGAGCAGTACTTC. Protein: CASSLFGAYEQYF.

This clone was picked up one time. The chain couples TRBV18 to TRBJ2-7, with a tentative D call TRBD1 (6 bases). The CDR3 covers 12 residues. Germline V CDR1 and CDR2: KGHSH, LQKENI. V was shortened by 6 bases and J by 6 bases, with 12 bases between the two germline ends. CDR3 nucleotides: TGTGCCAGCTCCCACGGACAGCCCGAGCAGTACTTC. The encoded protein is CASSHGQPEQYF.